These 20 T cell receptor beta chains originate from one sample sequenced in a study of blood T cell repertoires in COVID-19. Sequencing used immunoSEQ multiplex PCR; TCRdb keeps in-frame clones, though not all of them. The repertoire has 65,000 to 85,000 clones, 85% to 90% of them found once; the top ten carry about 21%. Input material: peripheral blood. These receptor sequences come from a human donor in a cohort sampled during active COVID-19.

V is TRBV18 and J is TRBJ2-2; D possibly corresponds to TRBD2 (5 bases). The V end was cut by 1 base, the J end by 5 bases, with 14 bases between. Germline V gene data show CDR1 as KGHSH and CDR2 as LQKENI. This CDR3 contains 16 residues. The CDR3 region has the DNA TGTGCCAGCTCACCACAGGAGACGGGGTCTACCGGGGAGCTGTTTTTT. Translated, it gives CASSPQETGSTGELFF.

The V gene is TRBV7-8, the J gene TRBJ1-4; D is unclear. CDR1 SGHVS and CDR2 FQNEAQ come from the germline V gene. V dropped 1 base and J dropped 4 bases, with 7 bases sitting between them. The CDR3 totals 14 residues. In nucleotides, the CDR3 is TGTGCCAGCAGCTTAGGCAGACTTAATGAAAAACTGTTTTTT. This codes for CASSLGRLNEKLFF.

J is TRBJ2-1 and V is TRBV11-1; TRBD1 aligns across 9 bases. This CDR3 comprises 15 residues. V was clipped by 5 bases and J by 6 bases; unmatched bases: 8. Germline CDR1 is SGHAT and CDR2 is FQDESV (reference sequence). The CDR3 loop reads CASSSPGQGINEQFF. CDR3 DNA: TGTGCCAGCAGCAGTCCGGGACAGGGAATCAATGAGCAGTTCTTC.

This sequence joins TRBV9 and TRBJ2-1, with TRBD2 matching over 7 bases. CDR3 size: 17 residues. Looked up from germline, CDR1 is SGDLS and CDR2 is YYNGEE. J was trimmed by 3 bases and V by 0 bases; bases with no gene match: 9. As DNA, the CDR3 is TGTGCCAGCAGCGTAGGATTAGGGGCGGGGGACTACAATGAGCAGTTCTTC. Its protein is CASSVGLGAGDYNEQFF.

V gene TRBV15 combines with J gene TRBJ1-5; D uncertain. This CDR3 comprises 15 residues. Deletions cut 0 bases from V and 3 bases from J, with 9 bases between. The germline V gene encodes CDR1 LNHNV and CDR2 YYDKDF (reference sequence). CDR3 residues: CATSRDLGNNQPQHF. CDR3 bases: TGTGCCACCAGCAGAGATCTGGGCAACAATCAGCCCCAGCATTTT.

Comments on this clone: At one end, the junction sequence differs from germline, possibly due to a read error. J is TRBJ2-7 and V is TRBV7-2, with 9 bases aligning to TRBD1. This CDR3 region has 12 residues. Per germline, CDR1 SGHTA and CDR2 FQGNSA. The CDR3 region has the DNA TGTGCCAGCAGCTTAGACGGGACAGGGTTGAACTTC. The encoded protein is CASSLDGTGLNF.

The chain carries TRBV11-3 and TRBJ2-4, with 14 bases that match TRBD2. Unmatched junction bases numbered 6, after V lost 0 bases and J lost 2 bases. This CDR3 contains 19 residues. Germline-derived CDR1 and CDR2 are SGHNT and YENEEA. CDR3 region: CASSLESGLAGETKNIQYF. CDR3 DNA: TGTGCCAGCAGCTTAGAGTCGGGACTAGCGGGAGAAACCAAAAACATTCAGTACTTC.

The CDR3 nucleotides are TGTGCCAGCAGCGTAGTCGCCAGGCCAGATACGCAGTATTTT. It specifies CASSVVARPDTQYF. J is TRBJ2-3 and V is TRBV9; the D is unclear. Germline assignment: CDR1 SGDLS and CDR2 YYNGEE. V was trimmed by 0 bases and J by 4 bases, leaving 9 bases between them. This CDR3 region has 14 residues.

V and J are TRBV19 and TRBJ2-7; 10 bases agree with TRBD1. J was trimmed by 0 bases and V by 1 base; bases with no gene match: 3. The germline CDR1 and CDR2 sequences are LNHDA and SQIVND (reference sequence). The CDR3 totals 16 residues. The CDR3 here is CASSIGRTGGSYEQYF. As DNA, the CDR3 is TGTGCCAGTAGTATAGGACGGACAGGGGGCTCCTACGAGCAGTACTTC.

The CDR3 sequence: CASRLDRGSEKLFF. DNA for the CDR3: TGTGCCAGCAGGTTGGACAGGGGAAGTGAAAAACTGTTTTTT. The J gene is TRBJ1-4, the V gene TRBV2; 9 bases fit TRBD1. Germline V gene data show CDR1 as SNHLY and CDR2 as FYNNEI. This CDR3 has 14 amino acids. V lost 6 bases and J lost 7; bases outside the gene matches: 6. Drawing the rest from reference TRBV2 and TRBJ1-4, the complete variable domain is EPEVTQTPSHQVTQMGQEVILRCVPISNHLYFYWYRQILGQKVEFLVSFYNNEISEKSEIFDDQFSVERPDGSNFTLKIRSTKLEDSAMYFCASRLDRGSEKLFFGSGTQLSVL.

The chain has TRBV4-1 and TRBJ2-1; 9 nucleotides agree with TRBD2. Germline trimming cut 1 base from V and 8 bases from J; bases unmatched to any gene: 6. The CDR3 is 15 amino acids. CDR1 MGHRA and CDR2 YSYEKL come from the germline V gene. CDR3 coding DNA: TGCGCCAGCAGCCAAGCTAGCGGGGTCTTGCATGAGCAGTTCTTC. This gives the protein CASSQASGVLHEQFF.

This chain connects TRBV18 to TRBJ2-3, with TRBD2 matching over 10 bases. Germline CDR1 is KGHSH and CDR2 is LQKENI. V shed 2 bases, J shed 0 bases, and the junction held 14 bases outside the gene matches. CDR3 length: 20 residues. The CDR3 DNA reads TGTGCCAGCTCACCAAACCAGATAGCTAGCGGGGGCTCTAGCACAGATACGCAGTATTTT. The encoded protein is CASSPNQIASGGSSTDTQYF.

The rearrangement links TRBV5-1 to TRBJ2-5; D ambiguous. V lost 4 bases, J lost 7 bases, and 8 bases lay in between. The CDR3 runs to 11 residues. The germline V gene encodes CDR1 SGHRS and CDR2 YFSETQ. This CDR3 is CASSTLGTQYF. The CDR3 bases are TGCGCCAGCAGCACTCTAGGGACCCAGTACTTC.

The chain combines TRBV5-1 with TRBJ1-4; no definite D call. The CDR3 length is 17 residues. Germline-derived CDR1 and CDR2 are SGHRS and YFSETQ. V lost 0 bases and J 1 base, leaving 13 bases between the germline ends. This chain's CDR3 is CASSLGYGGRTNEKLFF. CDR3 sequence (DNA): TGCGCCAGCAGCTTGGGCTACGGAGGGAGAACTAATGAAAAACTGTTTTTT. The variable domain in full, completed from reference TRBV5-1 and TRBJ1-4, reads KAGVTQTPRYLIKTRGQQVTLSCSPISGHRSVSWYQQTPGQGLQFLFEYFSETQRNKGNFPGRFSGRQFSNSRSEMNVSTLELGDSALYLCASSLGYGGRTNEKLFFGSGTQLSVL.

The chain is built from TRBV19 and TRBJ2-5, with D possibly TRBD1 on 6 matching bases. The V and J ends lost 6 bases and 2 bases respectively, with 13 bases between them. Germline V CDR1 and CDR2: LNHDA, SQIVND (reference sequence). The CDR3 totals 14 residues. The CDR3 DNA is TGTGCCAGTAGACGTAGGGGGACACAAGAGACCCAGTACTTC. This gives the protein CASRRRGTQETQYF. Based on the CDR3 plus reference TRBV19 and TRBJ2-5, the full variable domain is DGGITQSPKYLFRKEGQNVTLSCEQNLNHDAMYWYRQDPGQGLRLIYYSQIVNDFQKGDIAEGYSVSREKKESFPLTVTSAQKNPTAFYLCASRRRGTQETQYFGPGTRLLVL.

The J gene is TRBJ2-3, the V gene TRBV10-1; possibly TRBD1 for D (6 bases). CDR1 and CDR2 (germline): WNHNN, SYGVQD (reference sequence). The CDR3 consists of 16 residues. The V end was cut by 2 bases, the J end by 6 bases, with 18 bases between. CDR3 sequence: CASSEGARGPTDTQYF. The CDR3 nucleotides read TGCGCCAGCAGTGAGGGGGCCAGGGGCCCGACGGATACGCAGTATTTT.

The gene calls are TRBV7-2 and TRBJ2-7; no firm D call. V was trimmed by 5 bases and J by 5 bases, leaving 10 bases between them. Germline V gene data show CDR1 as SGHTA and CDR2 as FQGNSA. The CDR3 is 12 residues long. The CDR3 reads CASSPGIDEQYF. In DNA, the CDR3 is TGTGCCAGCAGCCCCGGTATCGACGAGCAGTACTTC.

The table lists this clone with a count of one. The chain joins TRBV12-3 or TRBV12-4 to TRBJ1-2; 10 bases line up with TRBD1. V shed 3 bases, J shed 6 bases, and the junction held 1 base outside the gene matches. The CDR3 is made up of 13 amino acids. CDR3 DNA: TGTGCCAGCAGTTTGGACAGGGGGAATGGCTACACCTTC. Amino acid sequence: CASSLDRGNGYTF.

The rearrangement uses TRBV6-5 and TRBJ2-7; 7 positions agree with TRBD2. After removal of 6 bases from V and 4 bases from J, the junction contained 6 bases not matched to a gene. The CDR3 extends over 13 amino acids. Germline V lookup: CDR1 MNHEY, CDR2 SVGAGI. CDR3 protein: CASRTPGGYEQYF. DNA of the CDR3: TGTGCCAGCAGGACTCCGGGGGGATACGAGCAGTACTTC.

The J gene is TRBJ1-1, the V gene TRBV7-3; D is undetermined. The CDR3 sequence is 16 residues long. Germline CDR1 reads SGHTA; CDR2 reads FQGTGA. The V gene lost 2 bases and the J gene lost 5 bases, with 18 bases spanning the gap. The CDR3 region is CASSLRTTGRGTEAFF. The CDR3 region has the DNA TGTGCCAGCAGCTTACGAACAACGGGGAGAGGTACTGAAGCTTTCTTT.